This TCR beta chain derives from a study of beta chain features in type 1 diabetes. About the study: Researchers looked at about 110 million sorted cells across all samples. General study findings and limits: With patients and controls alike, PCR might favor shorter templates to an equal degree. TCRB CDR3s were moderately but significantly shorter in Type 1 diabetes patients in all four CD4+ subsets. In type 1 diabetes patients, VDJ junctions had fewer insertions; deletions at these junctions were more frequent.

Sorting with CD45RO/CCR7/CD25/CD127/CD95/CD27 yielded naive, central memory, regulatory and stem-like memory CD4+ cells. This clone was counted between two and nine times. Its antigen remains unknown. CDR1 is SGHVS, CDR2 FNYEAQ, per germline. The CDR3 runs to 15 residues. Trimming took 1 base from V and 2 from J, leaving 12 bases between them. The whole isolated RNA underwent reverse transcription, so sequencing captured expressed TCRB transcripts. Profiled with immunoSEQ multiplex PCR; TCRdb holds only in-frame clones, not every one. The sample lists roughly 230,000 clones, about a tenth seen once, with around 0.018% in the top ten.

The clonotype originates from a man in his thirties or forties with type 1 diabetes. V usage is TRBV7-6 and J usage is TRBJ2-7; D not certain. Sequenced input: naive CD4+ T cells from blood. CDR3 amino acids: CASSLGMTRTYEQYF. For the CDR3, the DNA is TGTGCCAGCAGCTTAGGGATGACACGGACCTACGAGCAGTACTTC. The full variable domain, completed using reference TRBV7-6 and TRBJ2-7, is GAGVSQSPRYKVTKRGQDVALRCDPISGHVSLYWYRQALGQGPEFLTYFNYEAQQDKSGLPNDRFSAERPEGSISTLTIQRTEQRDSAMYRCASSLGMTRTYEQYFGPGTRLTVT.